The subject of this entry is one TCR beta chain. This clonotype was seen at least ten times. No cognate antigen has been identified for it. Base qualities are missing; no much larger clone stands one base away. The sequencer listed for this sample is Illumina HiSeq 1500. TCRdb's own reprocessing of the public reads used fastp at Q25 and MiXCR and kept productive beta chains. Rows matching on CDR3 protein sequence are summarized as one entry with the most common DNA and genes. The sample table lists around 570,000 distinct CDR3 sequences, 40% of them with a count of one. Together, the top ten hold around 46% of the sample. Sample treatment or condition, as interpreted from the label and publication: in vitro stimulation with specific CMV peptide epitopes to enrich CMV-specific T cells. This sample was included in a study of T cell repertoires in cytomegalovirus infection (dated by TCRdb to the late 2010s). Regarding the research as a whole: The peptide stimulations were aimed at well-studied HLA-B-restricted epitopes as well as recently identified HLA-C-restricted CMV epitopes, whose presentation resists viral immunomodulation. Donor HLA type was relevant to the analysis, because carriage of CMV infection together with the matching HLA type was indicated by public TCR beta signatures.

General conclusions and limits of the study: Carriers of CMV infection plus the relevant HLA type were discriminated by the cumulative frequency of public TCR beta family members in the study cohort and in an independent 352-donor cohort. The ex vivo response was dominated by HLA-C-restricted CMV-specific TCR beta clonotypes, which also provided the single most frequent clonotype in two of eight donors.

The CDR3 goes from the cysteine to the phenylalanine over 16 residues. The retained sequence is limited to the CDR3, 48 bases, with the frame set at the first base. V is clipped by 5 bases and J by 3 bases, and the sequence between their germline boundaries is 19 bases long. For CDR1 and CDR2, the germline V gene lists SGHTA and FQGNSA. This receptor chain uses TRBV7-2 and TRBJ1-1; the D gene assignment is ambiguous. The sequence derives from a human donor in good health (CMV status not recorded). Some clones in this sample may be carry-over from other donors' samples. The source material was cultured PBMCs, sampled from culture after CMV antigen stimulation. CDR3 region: CASSPPPVARDTEAFF. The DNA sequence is TGTGCCAGCAGCCCGCCCCCGGTCGCGCGCGACACTGAAGCTTTCTTT.